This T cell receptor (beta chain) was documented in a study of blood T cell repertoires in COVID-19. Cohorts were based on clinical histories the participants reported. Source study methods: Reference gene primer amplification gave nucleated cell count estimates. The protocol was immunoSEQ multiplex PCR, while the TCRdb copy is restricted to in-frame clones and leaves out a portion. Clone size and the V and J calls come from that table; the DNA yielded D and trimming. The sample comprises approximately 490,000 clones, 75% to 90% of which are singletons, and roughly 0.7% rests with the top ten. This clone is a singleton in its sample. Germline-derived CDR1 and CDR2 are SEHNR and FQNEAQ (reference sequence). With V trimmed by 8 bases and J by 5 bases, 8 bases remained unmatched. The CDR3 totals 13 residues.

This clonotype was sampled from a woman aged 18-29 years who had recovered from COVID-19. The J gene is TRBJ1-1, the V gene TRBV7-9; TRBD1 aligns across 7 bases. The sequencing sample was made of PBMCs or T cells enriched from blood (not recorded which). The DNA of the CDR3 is TGTGCCAGCGGCGGACAGGAAGGAACTGAAGCTTTCTTT. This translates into CASGGQEGTEAFF.